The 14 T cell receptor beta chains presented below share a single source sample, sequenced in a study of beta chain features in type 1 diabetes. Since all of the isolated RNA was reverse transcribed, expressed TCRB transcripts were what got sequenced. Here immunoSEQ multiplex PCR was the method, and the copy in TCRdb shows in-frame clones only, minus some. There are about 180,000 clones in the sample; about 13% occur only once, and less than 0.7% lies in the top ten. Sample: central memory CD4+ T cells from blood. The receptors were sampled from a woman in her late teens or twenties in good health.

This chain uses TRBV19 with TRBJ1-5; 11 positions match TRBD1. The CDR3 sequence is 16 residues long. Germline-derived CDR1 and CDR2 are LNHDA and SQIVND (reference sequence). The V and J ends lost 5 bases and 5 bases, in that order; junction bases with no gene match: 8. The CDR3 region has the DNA TGTGCCAGTAGTGGACAGGGGGCACTATATCATCAGCCCCAGCATTTT. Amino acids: CASSGQGALYHQPQHF.

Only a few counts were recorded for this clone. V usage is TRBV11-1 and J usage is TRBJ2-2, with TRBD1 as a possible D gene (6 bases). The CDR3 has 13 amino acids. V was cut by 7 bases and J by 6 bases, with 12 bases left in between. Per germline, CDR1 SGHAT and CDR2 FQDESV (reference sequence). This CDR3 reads CASKKTGPGELFF. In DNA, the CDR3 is TGTGCCAGCAAGAAGACAGGACCCGGGGAGCTGTTTTTT.

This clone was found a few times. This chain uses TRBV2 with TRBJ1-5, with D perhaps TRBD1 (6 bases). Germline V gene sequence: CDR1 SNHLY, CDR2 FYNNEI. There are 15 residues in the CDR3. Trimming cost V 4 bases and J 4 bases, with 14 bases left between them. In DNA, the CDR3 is TGTGCCAGCAGTGTAGGACAGCCGCCGAATCAGCCCCAGCATTTT. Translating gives CASSVGQPPNQPQHF.

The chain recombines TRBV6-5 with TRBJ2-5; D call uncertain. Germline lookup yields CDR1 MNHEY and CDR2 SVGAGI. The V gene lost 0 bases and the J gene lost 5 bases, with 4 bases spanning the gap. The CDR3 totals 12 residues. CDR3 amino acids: CASSYSRETQYF. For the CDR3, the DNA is TGTGCCAGCAGTTACTCGAGGGAGACCCAGTACTTC.

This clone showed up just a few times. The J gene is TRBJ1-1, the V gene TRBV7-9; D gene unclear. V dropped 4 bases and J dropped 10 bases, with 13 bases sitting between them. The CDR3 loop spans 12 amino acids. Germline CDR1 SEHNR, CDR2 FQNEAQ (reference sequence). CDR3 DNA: TGTGCCAGCAGCTCACAGTCCGGATTAGCTTTCTTT. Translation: CASSSQSGLAFF. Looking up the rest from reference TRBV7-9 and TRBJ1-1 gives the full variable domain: DTGVSQNPRHKITKRGQNVTFRCDPISEHNRLYWYRQTLGQGPEFLTYFQNEAQLEKSRLLSDRFSAERPKGSFSTLEIQRTEQGDSAMYLCASSSQSGLAFFGQGTRLTVV.

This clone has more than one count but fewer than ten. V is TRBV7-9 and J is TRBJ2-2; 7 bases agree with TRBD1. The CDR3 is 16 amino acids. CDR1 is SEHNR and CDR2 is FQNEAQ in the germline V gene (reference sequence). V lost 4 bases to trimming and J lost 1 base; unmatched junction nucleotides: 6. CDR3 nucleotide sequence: TGTGCCAGCAGCTCGTCCGGGACAGTGAACACCGGGGAGCTGTTTTTT. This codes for CASSSSGTVNTGELFF.

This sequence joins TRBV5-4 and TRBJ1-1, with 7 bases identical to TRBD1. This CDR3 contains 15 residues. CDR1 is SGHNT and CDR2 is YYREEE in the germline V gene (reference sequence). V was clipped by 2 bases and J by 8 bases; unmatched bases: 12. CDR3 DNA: TGTGCCAGCAGCTTTTCCAACAGGGGACTGGGCGAAGCTTTCTTT. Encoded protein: CASSFSNRGLGEAFF.

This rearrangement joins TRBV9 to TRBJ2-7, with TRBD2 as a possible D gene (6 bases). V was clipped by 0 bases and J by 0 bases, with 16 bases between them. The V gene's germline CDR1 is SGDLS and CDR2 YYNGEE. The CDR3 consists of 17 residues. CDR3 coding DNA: TGTGCCAGCAGCGTAGAAAGTGGGGGGAGAGACTCCTACGAGCAGTACTTC. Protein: CASSVESGGRDSYEQYF.

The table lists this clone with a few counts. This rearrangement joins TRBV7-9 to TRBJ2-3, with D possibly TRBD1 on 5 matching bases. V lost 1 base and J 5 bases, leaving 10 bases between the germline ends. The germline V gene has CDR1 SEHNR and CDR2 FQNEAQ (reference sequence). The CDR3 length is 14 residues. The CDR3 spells CASSLVQVIDTQYF. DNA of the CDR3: TGTGCCAGCAGCTTAGTACAGGTCATAGATACGCAGTATTTT. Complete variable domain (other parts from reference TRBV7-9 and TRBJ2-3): DTGVSQNPRHKITKRGQNVTFRCDPISEHNRLYWYRQTLGQGPEFLTYFQNEAQLEKSRLLSDRFSAERPKGSFSTLEIQRTEQGDSAMYLCASSLVQVIDTQYFGPGTRLTVL.

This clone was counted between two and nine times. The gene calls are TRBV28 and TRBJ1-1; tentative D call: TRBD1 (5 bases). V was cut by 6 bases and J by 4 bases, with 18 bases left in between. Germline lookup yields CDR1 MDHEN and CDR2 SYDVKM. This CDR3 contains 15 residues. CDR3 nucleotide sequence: TGTGCCAGCAGCTACGCGACAGTTTTAGGCACTGAAGCTTTCTTT. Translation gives CASSYATVLGTEAFF.

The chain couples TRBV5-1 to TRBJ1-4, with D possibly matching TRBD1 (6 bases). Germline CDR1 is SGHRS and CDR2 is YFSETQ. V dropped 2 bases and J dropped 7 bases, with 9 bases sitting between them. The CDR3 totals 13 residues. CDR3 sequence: CASSFRGSEKLFF. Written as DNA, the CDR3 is TGCGCCAGCAGCTTTAGGGGGAGTGAAAAACTGTTTTTT.

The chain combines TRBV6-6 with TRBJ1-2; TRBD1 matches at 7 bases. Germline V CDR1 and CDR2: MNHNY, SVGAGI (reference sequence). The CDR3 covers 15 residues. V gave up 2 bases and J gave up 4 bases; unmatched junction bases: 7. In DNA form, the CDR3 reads TGTGCCAGCAGTTACACAACTAGGGACAGCTATGGCTACACCTTC. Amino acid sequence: CASSYTTRDSYGYTF.

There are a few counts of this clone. The CDR3 DNA sequence: TGTGCCAGCAGTCCAGGGTATTTGGACACCGGGGAGCTGTTTTTT. This encodes CASSPGYLDTGELFF. V usage is TRBV28 and J usage is TRBJ2-2, with a possible D match to TRBD1 (5 bases). V was clipped by 5 bases and J by 3 bases, with 13 bases between them. The CDR3 totals 15 residues. CDR1 is MDHEN, CDR2 SYDVKM, per germline.

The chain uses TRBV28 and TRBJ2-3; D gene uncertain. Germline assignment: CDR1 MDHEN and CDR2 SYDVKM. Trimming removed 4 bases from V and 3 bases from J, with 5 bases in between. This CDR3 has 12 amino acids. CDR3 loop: CASSSMTDTQYF. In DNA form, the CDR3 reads TGTGCCAGCAGTTCAATGACAGATACGCAGTATTTT.